This T cell receptor (beta chain) was recorded in a study of blood T cell repertoires in COVID-19. Background on the study: From the United States, Italy and Spain came samples of acute and convalescent COVID-19. PBMCs, B-cell-depleted T cells, or T cells provided the cDNA or gDNA that made up the material.

Seattle researchers signed up patients amid active infection and tracked them longitudinally. Per the original methods: Using reference gene primer amplification, nucleated cell counts were estimated. The table came from immunoSEQ multiplex PCR; TCRdb's copy has only in-frame clones and leaves some out. That table gives V, J and clone size, and the DNA gave D and trimming. The data hold roughly 280,000 clones, with more than 85% observed a single time. Deletions cut 5 bases from V and 9 bases from J, with 13 bases between. Per germline, CDR1 KGHDR and CDR2 SFDVKD. The length of the CDR3 is 12 residues.

The clonotype originates from a woman aged 55-69 years with COVID-19, enrolled during active disease. The sequenced sample consisted of peripheral blood. The chain employs TRBV24-1 and TRBJ2-7; possible D gene TRBD1, 6 bases. CDR3 coding DNA: TGTGCCACCAGTGCCGAAACAGGGTTGCAGTACTTC. Amino acids: CATSAETGLQYF.